This entry lists 15 T cell receptor beta chains sequenced from one sample in a study of blood T cell repertoires in COVID-19. Data came from immunoSEQ multiplex PCR; TCRdb stores just in-frame clones and leaves some out. The sample includes roughly 70,000 clones, under 85% seen only once; the top ten take under 15%. Specimen: peripheral blood. Every receptor here comes from a man aged 55-75 years with COVID-19, enrolled during active disease.

This clone was seen more than once but under ten times. The V call is TRBV7-9, the J call TRBJ1-6; unclear D gene. This CDR3 contains 16 residues. V lost 1 base to trimming and J lost 0 bases, with 7 bases between them. Germline lookup yields CDR1 SEHNR and CDR2 FQNEAQ (reference sequence). CDR3 DNA sequence: TGTGCCAGCAGCTTAGGCGCCTACTCCTATAATTCACCCCTCCACTTT. This gives the protein CASSLGAYSYNSPLHF.

This chain's CDR3 is CASSPNVGLNEQYF. DNA for the CDR3: TGTGCCAGCTCCCCTAATGTCGGGTTAAACGAGCAGTACTTC. V is TRBV18 and J is TRBJ2-7, with D hard to call. V was trimmed by 6 bases and J by 5 bases, leaving 17 bases between them. This CDR3 is built from 14 residues. In germline, CDR1 is KGHSH, CDR2 LQKENI.

The chain has TRBV6-5 and TRBJ2-5, with 9 bases fitting TRBD2. This CDR3 spans 14 amino acids. J lost 3 bases, V lost 7 bases, and 6 bases had no gene match. Germline V lookup: CDR1 MNHEY, CDR2 SVGAGI. CDR3 nucleotides: TGTGCCAGCATATCTAGCGGGGCCAAAGAGACCCAGTACTTC. Amino acid sequence: CASISSGAKETQYF.

The gene calls are TRBV15 and TRBJ2-1; 8 bases are a match to TRBD1. The CDR3 totals 16 residues. CDR1 and CDR2 from the germline V gene are LNHNV and YYDKDF (reference sequence). Losses at the gene ends were 1 base for V and 1 base for J; bases not matched to a gene: 3. The CDR3 DNA reads TGTGCCACCAGCAGAGGGACAGGGCTATCCTACAATGAGCAGTTCTTC. Translated, it gives CATSRGTGLSYNEQFF.

The V gene is TRBV5-5, the J gene TRBJ1-6, with 7 bases fitting TRBD1. The CDR3 spans 15 residues. Germline V CDR1 and CDR2: SGHKS, YYEKEE (reference sequence). Losses at the gene ends were 0 bases for V and 9 bases for J; bases not matched to a gene: 6. CDR3 protein: CASSLVGGDASPLHF. CDR3 sequence (DNA): TGTGCCAGCAGCTTGGTAGGGGGCGATGCTTCACCCCTCCACTTT.

This clone was seen a few times. The V call is TRBV11-3, the J call TRBJ2-6; 7 nucleotides line up with TRBD1. Germline lookup yields CDR1 SGHNT and CDR2 YENEEA. This CDR3 is 18 amino acids long. After removal of 8 bases from V and 0 bases from J, the junction contained 13 bases not matched to a gene. CDR3 residues: CASHLDRSVVSGANVLTF. The CDR3 DNA is TGTGCCAGCCATCTGGACAGGAGCGTCGTCTCTGGGGCCAACGTCCTGACTTTC.

This chain connects TRBV5-1 to TRBJ2-5, with 11 nucleotides matching TRBD2. This CDR3 comprises 15 residues. Trimming cost V 7 bases and J 7 bases; bases outside gene matches: 12. Germline V gene sequence: CDR1 SGHRS, CDR2 YFSETQ. The CDR3 region is CASGAGTSGPGTQYF. DNA of the CDR3: TGCGCCAGCGGGGCCGGGACTAGCGGTCCGGGGACCCAGTACTTC.

Here the CDR3 DNA reads TGTGCCAGCTCCCTCTTGGAAGCGACCTACGAGCAGTACTTC. It translates to CASSLLEATYEQYF. V gene TRBV18 combines with J gene TRBJ2-7; D unresolved. CDR3 size: 14 residues. Trimming stripped 6 bases from V and 2 bases from J, with 14 bases between. In germline, CDR1 is KGHSH, CDR2 LQKENI. Supplemented by reference TRBV18 and TRBJ2-7, the full variable domain reads NAGVMQNPRHLVRRRGQEARLRCSPMKGHSHVYWYRQLPEEGLKFMVYLQKENIIDESGMPKERFSAEFPKEGPSILRIQQVVRGDSAAYFCASSLLEATYEQYFGPGTRLTVT.

The CDR3 bases are TGTGCCAGCAAAATGACAGCACGCTCCGAGCAGTACTTC. Translation: CASKMTARSEQYF. V and J are TRBV28 and TRBJ2-7, with TRBD1 as a possible D gene (5 bases). Trimming left V 7 bases short and J 6 bases short, with 16 bases between. The length of the CDR3 is 13 residues. In germline, CDR1 is MDHEN, CDR2 SYDVKM. The variable domain in full, completed from reference TRBV28 and TRBJ2-7, reads DVKVTQSSRYLVKRTGEKVFLECVQDMDHENMFWYRQDPGLGLRLIYFSYDVKMKEKGDIPEGYSVSREKKERFSLILESASTNQTSMYLCASKMTARSEQYFGPGTRLTVT.

The chain uses TRBV2 and TRBJ2-5; D unclear. The germline gives CDR1 SNHLY, CDR2 FYNNEI. The CDR3 runs to 10 residues. V gave up 8 bases and J gave up 4 bases, with 5 bases separating them. CDR3 loop: CASSVETQYF. The DNA for the CDR3 is TGTGCCAGCTCGGTAGAGACCCAGTACTTC.

The chain is built from TRBV27 and TRBJ2-1; TRBD2 is a possible D gene (5 bases). Germline CDR1 reads MNHEY; CDR2 reads SMNVEV (reference sequence). V was cut by 1 base and J by 6 bases, with 16 bases left in between. There are 16 residues in the CDR3. The CDR3 protein is CASSLFNGGVGNEQFF. The CDR3 DNA sequence: TGTGCCAGCAGTTTATTTAACGGAGGTGTGGGCAATGAGCAGTTCTTC.

CDR3 in DNA: TGTGCCAGCAGTGACAGGGCCGGAAACACCATATATTTT. It translates to CASSDRAGNTIYF. The genes are TRBV2 and TRBJ1-3; a weak D match, TRBD1 (5 bases). CDR1 SNHLY and CDR2 FYNNEI come from the germline V gene. The CDR3 has 13 amino acids. V lost 3 bases and J lost 4, with 7 bases in between.

This clone was counted a few times. The genes are TRBV6-5 and TRBJ2-1; maybe TRBD1 (6 bases). The V and J ends lost 5 bases and 8 bases respectively, with 19 bases between them. Per the germline V gene, CDR1 is MNHEY and CDR2 is SVGAGI. CDR3 length: 15 amino acids. For the CDR3, the DNA is TGTGCCAGCAGTAGTAGAAGAGGGGGTATCGATGAGCAGTTCTTC. Translation gives CASSSRRGGIDEQFF.

This clone was recorded a few times. The genes are TRBV3-1 (or the pseudogene TRBV3-2) and TRBJ2-1; tentatively, D is TRBD2 (5 bases). This CDR3 region has 15 residues. V lost 4 bases, J lost 0 bases, and 10 bases lay in between. Germline CDR1 is LGHDT and CDR2 is YNNKEL (reference sequence). In DNA, the CDR3 is TGTGCCAGCAGCCCCCAGCGGAGCTCCTACAATGAGCAGTTCTTC. The encoded protein is CASSPQRSSYNEQFF.

This chain joins TRBV5-4 and TRBJ2-5, with TRBD1 matching over 7 bases. Per germline, CDR1 SGHNT and CDR2 YYREEE (reference sequence). The CDR3 extends over 13 amino acids. V shed 0 bases, J shed 7 bases, and the junction held 3 bases outside the gene matches. The CDR3 nucleotides read TGTGCCAGCAGCTTGGAGGGGGCTAGGACCCAGTACTTC. The encoded protein is CASSLEGARTQYF. The whole variable domain, filled in from reference TRBV5-4 and TRBJ2-5, reads ETGVTQSPTHLIKTRGQQVTLRCSSQSGHNTVSWYQQALGQGPQFIFQYYREEENGRGNFPPRFSGLQFPNYSSELNVNALELDDSALYLCASSLEGARTQYFGPGTRLLVL.